This T cell receptor (beta chain) was sequenced during a study of blood T cells in healthy people across ages. V lost 4 bases and J lost 4, with 19 bases in between. CDR3 length: 16 amino acids. The germline CDR1 and CDR2 sequences are SGHRS and YFSETQ. Primers used in a second PCR of roughly 6 to 12 cycles were a sample-barcoded 5' primer and a J-beta primer mix. TCRdb re-derived calls from the 5' RACE reads in MiXCR, one entry per CDR3 protein. The sample includes around 1,000,000 distinct CDR3 sequences, 20% to 25% of them seen just once. The sample also formed part of further work on T cells of mothers and their children.

The chain combines TRBV5-1 with TRBJ2-3; possibly TRBD2 for D (7 bases). Sequenced material: blood. This receptor was identified in a girl aged 2-15 years in good health. Here the CDR3 reads CASSAIRAGAADTQYF. The CDR3 DNA sequence: TGCGCCAGCAGCGCCATTCGGGCGGGGGCCGCAGATACGCAGTATTTT.